Sequencing of this TCR beta chain was carried out in a study of cytomegalovirus exposure and HLA in healthy donors. The PCR contained 60 Vbeta and 13 Jbeta primers. Profiled with immunoSEQ multiplex PCR; TCRdb holds only in-frame clones, not every one. The sample shows 280,000 or so clones, around nine tenths of them seen only once. The CDR3 has 13 amino acids. Between the trimmed V and J ends, which lost 3 bases and 3 bases, there was a span of 10 bases. In germline, CDR1 is SQVTM, CDR2 ANQGSEA. About this clone: Its target is unknown.

Study-wide points: Overall, around 160 TCR beta chains were annotated as cytomegalovirus-associated.

This clonotype originated in a woman aged 18-29 years in good health and CMV-seronegative. The V and J genes are TRBV29-1 and TRBJ2-3; perhaps TRBD2 as D (5 bases). The sample comprised PBMCs. CDR3 residues: CSVEGVATDTQYF. The CDR3 coding sequence is TGCAGCGTTGAGGGAGTAGCGACAGATACGCAGTATTTT.